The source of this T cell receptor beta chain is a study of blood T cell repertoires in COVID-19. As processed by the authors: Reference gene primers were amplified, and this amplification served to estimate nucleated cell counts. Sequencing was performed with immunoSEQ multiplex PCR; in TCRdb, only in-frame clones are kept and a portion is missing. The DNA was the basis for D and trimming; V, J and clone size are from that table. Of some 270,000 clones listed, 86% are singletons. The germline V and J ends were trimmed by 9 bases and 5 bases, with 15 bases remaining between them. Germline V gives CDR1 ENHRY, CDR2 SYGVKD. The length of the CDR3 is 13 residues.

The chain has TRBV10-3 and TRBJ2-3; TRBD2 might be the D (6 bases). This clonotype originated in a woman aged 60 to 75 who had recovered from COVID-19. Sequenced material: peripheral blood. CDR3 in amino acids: CAIAGTRGDTQYF. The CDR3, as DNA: TGTGCCATAGCGGGTACCCGCGGAGATACGCAGTATTTT.